This TCR beta chain comes out of a study of response to subunit inactivated influenza vaccine. Points from the study as a whole: Researchers suggested that each seasonal influenza vaccination recruits few new T cells.

Germline CDR1 and CDR2: SGDLS and YYNGEE. The trim removed 3 bases at V and 3 bases at J, leaving 7 bases unmatched. There are 16 residues in the CDR3. Only a few counts were recorded for this clonotype. Its specificity is not known. One entry per CDR3 protein results from TCRdb running MiXCR on the RT-PCR reads. The data contain around 710,000 distinct CDR3 sequences, roughly 14% of them singletons. This sequence joins TRBV9 and TRBJ2-7; 12 nucleotides match TRBD2. The TCR was taken from a man between 45 and 60 years old who received an inactivated influenza vaccine. Source: PBMCs from blood, taken around 15 days before vaccination. The CDR3 protein is CASSAGTSGPFYEQYF. DNA of the CDR3: TGTGCCAGCAGCGCCGGGACTAGCGGGCCGTTCTACGAGCAGTACTTC.